This TCR beta chain was sequenced for a study of CD8 T cells in Susac syndrome. Random hexamers primed reverse transcription of about 0.45 to 1 ug RNA. TCRdb re-derived calls from the immunoSEQ multiplex PCR reads in MiXCR, one entry per CDR3 protein. The table includes about 200,000 distinct CDR3 sequences, 95% detected once. This clonotype was observed a few times. V was cut by 5 bases and J by 5 bases, with 15 bases left in between. The CDR3 is made up of 13 amino acids. CDR1 is GTSNPN, CDR2 SVGIG, per germline (reference sequence). The rearrangement links TRBV30 to TRBJ2-5, with a possible D match to TRBD2 (6 bases). The TCR comes from a human donor with multiple sclerosis. Sequences were obtained from CD4+ T cells from PBMCs. The CDR3 sequence: CAWGLSGGETQYF. The CDR3 DNA reads TGTGCCTGGGGTCTATCTGGGGGGGAGACCCAGTACTTC.